These 28 T cell receptor beta chains originate from one sample sequenced in a study of cytomegalovirus exposure and HLA in healthy donors. Primers included in the PCR were 60 Vbeta and 13 Jbeta primers. Clones were sequenced by immunoSEQ multiplex PCR, and TCRdb holds only the in-frame ones, with some missing. The sample records about 110,000 clones, around four fifths being singletons. The sequencing input was PBMCs. These receptors originate from a man aged 25 to 40 in good health and CMV-seropositive.

This clone has just one count. The rearrangement uses TRBV28 and TRBJ1-2, with a tentative D call TRBD1 (5 bases). Per the germline V gene, CDR1 is MDHEN and CDR2 is SYDVKM. The V and J ends lost 9 bases and 6 bases respectively, with 23 bases between them. This CDR3 comprises 15 residues. CDR3 bases: TGTGCCAGAAACCCCCCGGGACTGACCTTAAATGGCTACACCTTC. Encoded protein: CARNPPGLTLNGYTF.

J is TRBJ1-2 and V is TRBV29-1; D may be TRBD1 (5 bases). From germline, CDR1 is SQVTM and CDR2 ANQGSEA. This CDR3 is built from 12 residues. The CDR3 nucleotides are TGCGGCGCAATGGGGGGGAAAGGGGGCTACACCTTC. This sequence encodes CGAMGGKGGYTF.

CDR3 bases: TGTGCCAGCAGCTCGGGACAGCATAATTCACCCCTCCACTTT. Its protein product is CASSSGQHNSPLHF. The V and J genes are TRBV7-3 and TRBJ1-6; TRBD1 matches 7 bases. The CDR3 length is 14 residues. Trimming took 4 bases from V and 5 from J; bases not matched to a gene: 2. Germline CDR1 SGHTA, CDR2 FQGTGA.

The gene calls are TRBV11-2 and TRBJ2-5, with 8 nucleotides matching TRBD1. The J call may be faulty, since TRBJ2-7 better matches the DNA end. The CDR3 sequence is 13 residues long. From germline, CDR1 is SGHAT and CDR2 FQNNGV. The CDR3 here is CASSAGTGYEQYF. The CDR3 nucleotides are TGTGCCAGCAGTGCCGGGACAGGCTACGAGCAGTACTTC.

In DNA, the CDR3 is TGCGCCTCACCCCCCCCAGGGTCGGACCTAAGCACAGATACGCAGTATTTT. Translating it yields CASPPPGSDLSTDTQYF. The chain recombines TRBV10-1 with TRBJ2-3; D possibly corresponds to TRBD1 (5 bases). Germline V lookup: CDR1 WNHNN, CDR2 SYGVQD (reference sequence). Trimming took off 11 bases at V and 0 bases at J, with 24 bases between the two ends. The CDR3 totals 17 residues.

The chain carries TRBV19 and TRBJ1-1; 7 bases are a match to TRBD1. J gave up 1 base and V 3 bases, and 8 bases lay outside the gene matches. The CDR3 has 16 residues. Per germline, CDR1 LNHDA and CDR2 SQIVND (reference sequence). The CDR3 loop is CASSISPEGANTEAFF. The CDR3 nucleotides read TGTGCCAGTAGTATCTCTCCAGAGGGGGCGAACACTGAAGCTTTCTTT. The whole variable domain, filled in from reference TRBV19 and TRBJ1-1, reads DGGITQSPKYLFRKEGQNVTLSCEQNLNHDAMYWYRQDPGQGLRLIYYSQIVNDFQKGDIAEGYSVSREKKESFPLTVTSAQKNPTAFYLCASSISPEGANTEAFFGQGTRLTVV.

The chain joins TRBV13 to TRBJ1-1, with D possibly TRBD1 on 6 matching bases. Trimming pared 5 bases from V and 1 base from J, leaving 17 bases between. Looked up from germline, CDR1 is PRHDT and CDR2 is FYEKMQ (reference sequence). CDR3 length: 16 amino acids. In nucleotides, the CDR3 is TGTGCCAGCAGCCGAAAACGGGGGGCGCCGAACACTGAAGCTTTCTTT. It translates to CASSRKRGAPNTEAFF.

The rearrangement links TRBV25-1 to TRBJ1-4; 7 nucleotides match TRBD1. This CDR3 spans 18 amino acids. Germline CDR1 MGHDK, CDR2 SYGVNS. V was clipped by 5 bases and J by 0 bases; unmatched bases: 12. CDR3 sequence reads: CASSPTTGAVATNEKLFF. The CDR3 DNA sequence: TGTGCCAGCAGTCCCACTACAGGGGCCGTCGCAACTAATGAAAAACTGTTTTTT.

The chain employs TRBV6-6 and TRBJ1-1; 8 bases line up with TRBD1. Germline assignment: CDR1 MNHNY and CDR2 SVGAGI (reference sequence). This CDR3 is 14 amino acids long. The V segment lost 6 bases and the J segment 4 bases; nucleotides outside the gene matches: 7. The CDR3 is CASRTGAMFTEAFF. DNA of the CDR3: TGTGCCAGCAGGACAGGGGCTATGTTCACTGAAGCTTTCTTT.

The V call is TRBV7-9, the J call TRBJ2-3, with D possibly matching TRBD2 (7 bases). The V end lost 5 bases, the J end lost 2 bases, and 14 bases lay between the germline ends. Germline V CDR1 and CDR2: SEHNR, FQNEAQ (reference sequence). This CDR3 is built from 15 residues. This CDR3 reads CASSVGGEVTDTQYF. The CDR3 DNA is TGTGCCAGCAGCGTAGGGGGGGAGGTCACAGATACGCAGTATTTT.

The chain has TRBV9 and TRBJ2-5, with a possible D match to TRBD2 (6 bases). Judging by the DNA end, TRBJ2-7 fits better; the J call may be wrong. From germline, CDR1 is SGDLS and CDR2 YYNGEE. The CDR3 sequence is 14 residues long. This CDR3 reads CASSVGRVNYEQYF. The CDR3 DNA is TGTGCCAGCAGCGTAGGGAGGGTGAACTACGAGCAGTACTTC.

The table lists this clone with a few counts. The rearrangement links TRBV5-6 to TRBJ1-1; perhaps TRBD1 as D (5 bases). V lost 4 bases and J lost 3, with 16 bases in between. The CDR3 is 15 residues long. The V gene's germline CDR1 is SGHDT and CDR2 YYEEEE. CDR3 DNA: TGTGCCAGCAGCCGGAGGGGCAGTCGGGACACTGAAGCTTTCTTT. Translation: CASSRRGSRDTEAFF.

This sequence joins TRBV19 and TRBJ2-7; 8 positions agree with TRBD1. Germline CDR1 reads LNHDA; CDR2 reads SQIVND (reference sequence). The CDR3 length is 15 residues. After removal of 5 bases from V and 6 bases from J, the junction contained 12 bases not matched to a gene. The CDR3 region is CASSLRQGAFVEQYF. Here the CDR3 DNA reads TGTGCCAGTAGTTTACGCCAGGGGGCGTTTGTCGAGCAGTACTTC. Complete variable domain (other parts from reference TRBV19 and TRBJ2-7): DGGITQSPKYLFRKEGQNVTLSCEQNLNHDAMYWYRQDPGQGLRLIYYSQIVNDFQKGDIAEGYSVSREKKESFPLTVTSAQKNPTAFYLCASSLRQGAFVEQYFGPGTRLTVT.

The V call is TRBV2, the J call TRBJ1-4; D is possibly TRBD1 (5 bases). V lost 4 bases and J 4 bases, leaving 10 bases between the germline ends. This CDR3 region has 14 residues. CDR1 and CDR2 (germline): SNHLY, FYNNEI. The CDR3, as DNA: TGTGCCAGCAGTGCCGGGGGGGGTAATGAAAAACTGTTTTTT. This sequence encodes CASSAGGGNEKLFF.

This chain's CDR3 is CASSTRPSGTGGAETQYF. CDR3 coding DNA: TGCGCCAGCAGCACACGACCTTCCGGGACAGGGGGCGCCGAGACCCAGTACTTC. The genes are TRBV5-1 and TRBJ2-5, with 12 positions matching TRBD1. The germline CDR1 and CDR2 sequences are SGHRS and YFSETQ. This CDR3 spans 18 amino acids. V trimming: 4 bases; J trimming: 5 bases; junction bases outside the gene matches: 15.

This clone was detected once. The chain links TRBV6-4 to TRBJ2-1; D possibly corresponds to TRBD1 (6 bases). V shed 3 bases and J shed 5 bases, with 14 bases lying between them. The CDR3 is made up of 15 amino acids. Germline V gene lookup returns CDR1 MRHNA and CDR2 SNTAGT. The CDR3 reads CASSEQGQTNNEQFF. CDR3 DNA sequence: TGTGCCAGCAGTGAGCAAGGACAGACCAACAATGAGCAGTTCTTC.

The rearrangement links TRBV5-4 to TRBJ1-4; D remains ambiguous. This CDR3 region has 13 residues. The V end was cut by 6 bases, the J end by 4 bases, with 10 bases between. Germline V gene sequence: CDR1 SGHNT, CDR2 YYREEE (reference sequence). CDR3 region: CASKNSLNEKLFF. DNA of the CDR3: TGTGCCAGCAAGAACAGCCTTAATGAAAAACTGTTTTTT.

The CDR3 sequence is CASSRQGHDPHEQFF. The CDR3 bases are TGTGCCAGCAGCCGCCAGGGGCACGACCCCCATGAGCAGTTCTTC. The rearrangement links TRBV5-4 to TRBJ2-1; possible D gene TRBD1, 6 bases. CDR3 size: 15 residues. Germline values: CDR1 SGHNT, CDR2 YYREEE (reference sequence). V lost 4 bases, J lost 8 bases, and 19 bases lay in between.

This clone was detected only once. This rearrangement joins TRBV9 to TRBJ1-4, with D unclear. V was trimmed by 1 base and J by 8 bases, leaving 9 bases between them. This CDR3 region has 13 residues. Per the germline V gene, CDR1 is SGDLS and CDR2 is YYNGEE. CDR3 DNA sequence: TGTGCCAGCAGCGTAAATCATCGGGAAAAACTGTTTTTT. This gives the protein CASSVNHREKLFF.

The rearrangement joins TRBV27 to TRBJ2-3; 7 bases match TRBD1. This CDR3 has 14 residues. Germline loops: CDR1 MNHEY, CDR2 SMNVEV (reference sequence). J gave up 6 bases and V 6 bases, and 9 bases lay outside the gene matches. This CDR3 is CASRRTGFRDTQYF. The CDR3 DNA reads TGTGCCAGCAGACGGACAGGTTTTCGTGATACGCAGTATTTT.

V usage is TRBV18 and J usage is TRBJ2-7; 8 bases map to TRBD1. The CDR3 is 14 amino acids. V shed 2 bases, J shed 6 bases, and the junction held 6 bases outside the gene matches. Per germline, CDR1 KGHSH and CDR2 LQKENI. CDR3 sequence reads: CASSPTSGGREQYF. DNA of the CDR3: TGTGCCAGCTCACCAACCTCAGGGGGCCGCGAGCAGTACTTC.

V and J are TRBV28 and TRBJ1-3; TRBD1 might be the D (6 bases). V dropped 5 bases and J dropped 5 bases, with 16 bases sitting between them. CDR1 is MDHEN and CDR2 is SYDVKM in the germline V gene. This CDR3 comprises 15 residues. Written as DNA, the CDR3 is TGTGCCAGCAGTGGCCAAGGGACAATCCGAAACACCATATATTTT. This translates into CASSGQGTIRNTIYF.

Concerning this clone: Other DNA sequences within the sample encode an identical CDR3. The rearrangement uses TRBV4-3 and TRBJ1-1; 8 nucleotides match TRBD1. Per germline, CDR1 LGHNA and CDR2 YSLEER. V lost 2 bases, J lost 4 bases, and 3 bases stayed unmatched. The CDR3 length is 14 residues. The CDR3 nucleotides read TGCGCCAGCAGCCAACAGGGGGCGGCCACTGAAGCTTTCTTT. This gives the protein CASSQQGAATEAFF.

The chain recombines TRBV11-3 with TRBJ1-1, with 9 bases matching TRBD1. Trimming took 5 bases from V and 6 from J; bases not matched to a gene: 7. From germline, CDR1 is SGHNT and CDR2 YENEEA. The CDR3 has 14 amino acids. CDR3 sequence reads: CASSAGTGSAEAFF. Here the CDR3 DNA reads TGTGCCAGCAGCGCCGGGACAGGGTCGGCTGAAGCTTTCTTT.

This chain uses TRBV2 with TRBJ1-5; D is undetermined. The V end lost 3 bases, the J end lost 0 bases, and 9 bases lay between the germline ends. The CDR3 has 15 residues. Germline-derived CDR1 and CDR2 are SNHLY and FYNNEI. CDR3 bases: TGTGCCAGCAGTGACGCGCGGTATAGCAATCAGCCCCAGCATTTT. It specifies CASSDARYSNQPQHF. The variable domain in full, with the rest retrieved from reference TRBV2 and TRBJ1-5, is EPEVTQTPSHQVTQMGQEVILRCVPISNHLYFYWYRQILGQKVEFLVSFYNNEISEKSEIFDDQFSVERPDGSNFTLKIRSTKLEDSAMYFCASSDARYSNQPQHFGDGTRLSIL.

The chain uses TRBV19 and TRBJ2-1, with D possibly being TRBD2 (6 bases). Deletions cut 0 bases from V and 7 bases from J, with 7 bases between. Germline CDR1 and CDR2: LNHDA and SQIVND (reference sequence). The length of the CDR3 is 13 residues. The CDR3 here is CASSIERGNEQFF. The CDR3 nucleotides are TGTGCCAGTAGTATAGAACGGGGGAATGAGCAGTTCTTC.

This clone was recorded a few times. The chain is built from TRBV6-1 and TRBJ2-5, with D maybe TRBD1 (5 bases). The J call may be incorrect, as the DNA end agrees better with TRBJ2-7. The CDR3 extends over 15 amino acids. Germline V gives CDR1 MNHNS, CDR2 SASEGT. The CDR3, as DNA: TGTGCCAGCAGCGAGACAGAGGCCGGTGGGGCCGAGCAGTACTTC. It is translated as CASSETEAGGAEQYF.

This clone was picked up a small number of times. J is TRBJ2-1 and V is TRBV11-2; TRBD1 aligns across 8 bases. CDR1 is SGHAT, CDR2 FQNNGV, per germline. Germline trimming cut 5 bases from V and 6 bases from J; bases unmatched to any gene: 9. This CDR3 is 15 amino acids long. DNA for the CDR3: TGTGCCAGCAGCCCGGACAGGGCCTCTACCAATGAGCAGTTCTTC. Protein product: CASSPDRASTNEQFF.